These 8 T cell receptor beta chains originate from one sample sequenced in a study of identifying expanded T cells in peripheral blood. Clones were sequenced by immunoSEQ multiplex PCR, and TCRdb holds only the in-frame ones, with some missing. The sample has 80,000 or so clones; 84% are singletons. The sample comprised blood. These receptors originate from a person aged 18-70 years in good health.

The J gene is TRBJ1-2, the V gene TRBV9; 9 nucleotides line up with TRBD1. V lost 2 bases, J lost 8 bases, and 4 bases stayed unmatched. Germline V gives CDR1 SGDLS, CDR2 YYNGEE. The CDR3 is 13 residues long. The CDR3: CASSVRDREGYTF. As DNA, the CDR3 is TGTGCCAGCAGCGTCCGGGACAGGGAGGGCTACACCTTC.

The chain recombines TRBV2 with TRBJ2-3; D is unresolved. Between the trimmed V and J ends, which lost 1 base and 0 bases, there was a span of 5 bases. Germline V gene data show CDR1 as SNHLY and CDR2 as FYNNEI. CDR3 length: 14 residues. CDR3 amino acids: CASSEGFSTDTQYF. Here the CDR3 DNA reads TGTGCCAGCAGTGAAGGCTTTAGCACAGATACGCAGTATTTT.

This clone was seen a single time. The chain uses TRBV28 and TRBJ2-7; no clear D gene. Germline lookup yields CDR1 MDHEN and CDR2 SYDVKM. CDR3 length equals 16 residues. Between the trimmed V and J ends, which lost 3 bases and 0 bases, there was a span of 15 bases. Here the CDR3 reads CASSFSTSFSSYEQYF. In DNA form, the CDR3 reads TGTGCCAGCAGTTTCTCCACAAGTTTCAGCTCCTACGAGCAGTACTTC.

CDR3 nucleotide sequence: TGTGCCAGCAGCGCAGGAGGGAGTAGTCTCTACGAGCAGTACTTC. It codes for CASSAGGSSLYEQYF. This rearrangement joins TRBV9 to TRBJ2-7, with D perhaps matching TRBD2 (6 bases). The CDR3 loop spans 15 amino acids. Trimming took off 3 bases at V and 3 bases at J, with 16 bases between the two ends. Germline V gives CDR1 SGDLS, CDR2 YYNGEE.

The J gene is TRBJ2-7, the V gene TRBV25-1; tentatively, D is TRBD1 or TRBD2 (5 bases each). Trimming took 2 bases from V and 2 from J, leaving 13 bases between them. There are 15 residues in the CDR3. The germline V gene has CDR1 MGHDK and CDR2 SYGVNS. The CDR3 spells CASSERSGTTYEQYF. The CDR3 nucleotides read TGTGCCAGCAGTGAACGATCAGGGACCACCTACGAGCAGTACTTC.

This clone was seen just once. CDR3 amino acids: CASSRLAETQETQYF. CDR3 coding DNA: TGTGCCAGCAGCCGACTAGCGGAGACGCAAGAGACCCAGTACTTC. The V and J genes are TRBV6-5 and TRBJ2-5; 9 positions agree with TRBD2. The germline V gene has CDR1 MNHEY and CDR2 SVGAGI. CDR3 length equals 15 residues. Losses at the gene ends were 6 bases for V and 2 bases for J; bases not matched to a gene: 7.

V is TRBV28 and J is TRBJ2-5; 10 bases fit TRBD1. This CDR3 spans 16 amino acids. Germline V gene sequence: CDR1 MDHEN, CDR2 SYDVKM. Trimming at V came to 2 bases and at J to 5 bases, leaving 8 bases not matched to a gene. CDR3 in amino acids: CASSLGDRGGSETQYF. For the CDR3, the DNA is TGTGCCAGCAGTTTAGGGGACAGGGGAGGTAGTGAGACCCAGTACTTC.

Worth noting for this clone: The same CDR3 arises from other DNA sequences in this sample as well. This chain connects TRBV12-5 to TRBJ1-1, with TRBD1 identical over 7 bases. Germline V gene data show CDR1 as LGHNT and CDR2 as FRNRAP. The CDR3 contains 14 residues. The V segment lost 1 base and the J segment 2 bases; nucleotides outside the gene matches: 1. This CDR3 reads CASGLGTGNTEAFF. The CDR3 DNA sequence: TGTGCTAGTGGTTTGGGGACAGGCAACACTGAAGCTTTCTTT. The full variable domain, rest sourced from reference TRBV12-5 and TRBJ1-1, is DARVTQTPRHKVTEMGQEVTMRCQPILGHNTVFWYRQTMMQGLELLAYFRNRAPLDDSGMPKDRFSAEMPDATLATLKIQPSEPRDSAVYFCASGLGTGNTEAFFGQGTRLTVV.